This TCR beta chain is drawn from a study of blood T cell repertoires in COVID-19. In the study's own analysis: Counts of nucleated cells, estimated from reference gene primer amplification, were obtained. The assay was immunoSEQ multiplex PCR, and TCRdb's table has in-frame clones only and misses some. V and J calls and clone size are as listed in that table; D and trimming were resolved from the DNA. In the table there are about 210,000 clones, over 80% of which are singletons. The table lists this clone with a few counts. The ends were cut back, 0 bases at V and 6 bases at J, with 13 bases in the middle. From germline, CDR1 is SGHRS and CDR2 YFSETQ. CDR3 length: 15 residues.

Sequencing was performed on peripheral blood. The chain couples TRBV5-1 to TRBJ1-5; D is unclear. This receptor was taken from a woman aged 60 to 75 with COVID-19, enrolled during active disease. CDR3 DNA sequence: TGCGCCAGCAGCTTGGAACCGAGCGATGGTCAGCCCCAGCATTTT. Residues: CASSLEPSDGQPQHF.